The 14 T cell receptor beta chains below all came from one sample that was sequenced in a study of T cell responses to AZD1222 COVID-19 vaccine. Profiled with immunoSEQ multiplex PCR; TCRdb holds only in-frame clones, not every one. This table holds about 130,000 clones, approximately 90% found once. Sample: peripheral blood, taken on day 0 of AZD1222 vaccination. These receptors originate from an adult in good health.

The chain links TRBV5-4 to TRBJ1-2; TRBD1 matches at 7 bases. Germline assignment: CDR1 SGHNT and CDR2 YYREEE (reference sequence). J was trimmed by 4 bases and V by 7 bases; bases with no gene match: 10. The CDR3 runs to 14 residues. CDR3: CASGLQGRPYGYTF. CDR3 sequence (DNA): TGTGCCAGCGGTTTACAGGGGCGCCCCTATGGCTACACCTTC.

Only one count was recorded for this clone. This chain links TRBV7-3 with TRBJ1-4, with TRBD1 as a possible D gene (5 bases). V shed 6 bases and J shed 17 bases, with 31 bases lying between them. Germline values: CDR1 SGHTA, CDR2 FQGTGA. The CDR3 length is 16 residues. The CDR3 here is CASSFQIMGSGTHRFF. CDR3 nucleotide sequence: TGTGCCAGCAGTTTCCAGATTATGGGGTCCGGGACCCATCGCTTTTTT.

The chain uses TRBV5-5 and TRBJ1-1; D might be TRBD1 (5 bases). Per germline, CDR1 SGHKS and CDR2 YYEKEE (reference sequence). V was shortened by 2 bases and J by 0 bases, with 8 bases between the two germline ends. This CDR3 comprises 14 residues. The CDR3 coding sequence is TGTGCCAGCAGCTTAGGGACGGTGAACACTGAAGCTTTCTTT. This sequence encodes CASSLGTVNTEAFF. Using reference TRBV5-5 and TRBJ1-1 for the parts outside the CDR3, the full variable domain is DAGVTQSPTHLIKTRGQQVTLRCSPISGHKSVSWYQQVLGQGPQFIFQYYEKEERGRGNFPDRFSARQFPNYSSELNVNALLLGDSALYLCASSLGTVNTEAFFGQGTRLTVV.

This chain connects TRBV28 to TRBJ1-1; D may be TRBD1 (6 bases). The V end was cut by 4 bases, the J end by 5 bases, with 14 bases between. The CDR3 has 14 amino acids. Germline CDR1 and CDR2: MDHEN and SYDVKM. The DNA of the CDR3 is TGTGCCAGCAGTTCATACAGGGAGTTGACTGAAGCTTTCTTT. Amino acid sequence: CASSSYRELTEAFF.

The chain is built from TRBV5-4 and TRBJ2-2; 7 positions agree with TRBD1. Unmatched junction bases numbered 7, after V lost 4 bases and J lost 1 base. The CDR3 spans 16 residues. Germline V lookup: CDR1 SGHNT, CDR2 YYREEE (reference sequence). CDR3 region: CASSPQGHLNTGELFF. In DNA form, the CDR3 reads TGTGCCAGCAGCCCACAGGGGCACCTGAACACCGGGGAGCTGTTTTTT.

This sequence joins TRBV5-1 and TRBJ2-5; 8 bases are shared with TRBD1. CDR3 length equals 15 residues. Germline trimming cut 2 bases from V and 2 bases from J; bases unmatched to any gene: 5. CDR1 and CDR2 (germline): SGHRS, YFSETQ. The CDR3 protein is CASSLGTGFQETQYF. The CDR3 DNA reads as TGCGCCAGCAGCTTAGGGACAGGCTTTCAAGAGACCCAGTACTTC. The full variable domain, rest sourced from reference TRBV5-1 and TRBJ2-5, is KAGVTQTPRYLIKTRGQQVTLSCSPISGHRSVSWYQQTPGQGLQFLFEYFSETQRNKGNFPGRFSGRQFSNSRSEMNVSTLELGDSALYLCASSLGTGFQETQYFGPGTRLLVL.

V gene TRBV19 combines with J gene TRBJ1-2, with D maybe TRBD1 (5 bases). Trimming removed 4 bases at V and 5 bases at J, with 20 bases between. CDR1 is LNHDA, CDR2 SQIVND, per germline (reference sequence). This CDR3 is built from 16 residues. CDR3 sequence: CASSTPFRGRGYGYTF. CDR3 nucleotides: TGTGCCAGTAGTACCCCCTTTCGGGGGAGGGGATATGGCTACACCTTC.

In its sample, this clone was seen a few times. The genes are TRBV19 and TRBJ1-1; D remains unclear. Trimming cost V 6 bases and J 5 bases, with 13 bases left between them. CDR1 is LNHDA, CDR2 SQIVND, per germline (reference sequence). The CDR3 spans 13 residues. CDR3 loop: CASSLSRGTEAFF. The CDR3 region has the DNA TGTGCCAGTAGCCTTTCCCGGGGAACTGAAGCTTTCTTT.

J is TRBJ1-2 and V is TRBV2, with 8 bases that match TRBD1. V shed 5 bases and J 4 bases; nucleotides not matched to a gene: 6. Germline values: CDR1 SNHLY, CDR2 FYNNEI. The CDR3 runs 14 residues. CDR3 in DNA: TGTGCCAGCAGTCGACAGGGGTTCGGCTATGGCTACACCTTC. Encoded protein: CASSRQGFGYGYTF.

The chain is built from TRBV9 and TRBJ2-1; no clear D gene. CDR3 length: 13 residues. V was trimmed by 4 bases and J by 7 bases, leaving 12 bases between them. The germline V gene encodes CDR1 SGDLS and CDR2 YYNGEE. The CDR3 nucleotides read TGTGCCAGCAGCAAAATGGACCAGAATGAGCAGTTCTTC. Protein sequence: CASSKMDQNEQFF.

The rearrangement joins TRBV2 to TRBJ1-5; 10 nucleotides agree with TRBD1. Trimming took 7 bases from V and 5 from J; bases not matched to a gene: 8. The CDR3 spans 15 residues. Germline assignment: CDR1 SNHLY and CDR2 FYNNEI. The CDR3 sequence: CASMSGTGVDQPQHF. In DNA form, the CDR3 reads TGTGCCAGCATGTCTGGGACAGGGGTAGATCAGCCCCAGCATTTT.

The V and J genes are TRBV10-3 and TRBJ2-3; TRBD2 aligns across 7 bases. Per the germline V gene, CDR1 is ENHRY and CDR2 is SYGVKD. J gave up 2 bases and V 6 bases, and 14 bases lay outside the gene matches. The CDR3 is 17 residues long. CDR3 bases: TGTGCCATCAGAACACCTGAGCAAGCGGGGACCACAGATACGCAGTATTTT. Its protein is CAIRTPEQAGTTDTQYF.

This chain's CDR3 is CAISGLQGSTEAFF. The CDR3 DNA reads TGTGCCATCAGTGGATTACAGGGGAGCACTGAAGCTTTCTTT. The V and J genes are TRBV10-3 and TRBJ1-1; the match to TRBD1 covers 7 bases. The V gene end was trimmed by 4 bases and the J gene end by 4 bases; junction bases not matched to a gene: 6. CDR1 ENHRY and CDR2 SYGVKD come from the germline V gene. This CDR3 is 14 amino acids long.

The genes are TRBV6-6 and TRBJ1-6; D gene uncertain. The CDR3 consists of 14 residues. V lost 0 bases, J lost 8 bases, and 8 bases lay in between. Germline V gene data show CDR1 as MNHNY and CDR2 as SVGAGI (reference sequence). The CDR3 DNA is TGTGCCAGCAGTTACTCCCAGGCTCATTCACCCCTCCACTTT. This gives the protein CASSYSQAHSPLHF.